A selection of T cell receptor beta chains follows, all from one sample in a study of blood T cell repertoires in COVID-19. Method: immunoSEQ multiplex PCR; TCRdb's copy keeps in-frame clones and lacks some. The sample yields roughly 35,000 clones, 60% to 80% seen once. Material for sequencing was peripheral blood. The receptors derive from a man aged 80 or over with acute or convalescent COVID-19. Each CDR3 is given with its conserved first and last residue. The D gene is left open where the match is weak. Part of the rows lack a size; the others show once, few, many or a class for expanded clones.

v_call	clone_size	d_call	j_call	cdr3_nt	cdr3_aa
TRBV4-2	few	TRBD2	TRBJ2-1	TGTGCCAGCAGTAGCGGGAGCCAGTCCTACAATGAGCAGTTCTTC	CASSSGSQSYNEQFF
TRBV29-1	-	-	TRBJ1-3	TGCAGCGTTACCGGGACACCTGGAAACACCATATATTTT	CSVTGTPGNTIYF
TRBV6-2/TRBV6-3	-	TRBD1	TRBJ2-3	TGTGCCAGCAGTTACGGGCGGGTAAGAGGGGGCGTAACAGATACGCAGTATTTT	CASSYGRVRGGVTDTQYF
TRBV5-4	-	-	TRBJ1-2	TGTGCCAGCAGCTTGGACGGCAGGTTCATCTATGGCTACACCTTC	CASSLDGRFIYGYTF
TRBV14	-	TRBD2	TRBJ2-1	TGTGCCAGCAGCCAAGTGCCTAGCGGTTCGCAGTTCTTC	CASSQVPSGSQFF
TRBV7-2	-	TRBD1	TRBJ2-4	TGTGCCAGCAGCTCCCGACAGGGGGACATTCAGTACTTC	CASSSRQGDIQYF
TRBV3-1/TRBV3-2	-	TRBD2	TRBJ2-1	TGTGCCAGCAGCCAATTTCTAGCGGGTGATGAGCAGTTCTTC	CASSQFLAGDEQFF
TRBV5-1	-	-	TRBJ2-2	TGCGCAGGGAGGCCCGGGGACACCGGGGAGCTGTTTTTT	CAGRPGDTGELFF
TRBV6-4	-	-	TRBJ2-2	TGTGCCAGCAGTACCGGGGCGAACACCGGGGAGCTGTTTTTT	CASSTGANTGELFF
TRBV19	-	-	TRBJ1-2	TGTGCCAGTAGTATATCAGGGACTACTAACTATGGCTACACCTTC	CASSISGTTNYGYTF
TRBV5-1	-	TRBD1	TRBJ2-7	TGCGCCAGCAGCCCGCGGACAGGGGCCGAGCAGTACTTC	CASSPRTGAEQYF
TRBV19	once	-	TRBJ1-1	TGTGCCAGTAGGGTTTTAAGCTCGGGGGACAACACTGAAGCTTTCTTT	CASRVLSSGDNTEAFF
TRBV9	-	TRBD1	TRBJ2-1	TGTGCCAGCAGCGCTCGGGACAGAGCTTCTGGTGAGCAGTTCTTC	CASSARDRASGEQFF
TRBV29-1	-	-	TRBJ1-1	TGCAGCGTTGCACAGAGATTGAACACTGAAGCTTTCTTT	CSVAQRLNTEAFF
TRBV4-3	-	-	TRBJ2-7	TGCGCCAGCAGCCAAGAACTTGGGAGCTACGAGCAGTACTTC	CASSQELGSYEQYF
TRBV6-5	-	-	TRBJ2-1	TGTGCCAGCAGCCGGGGGACCTCCTACAATGAGCAGTTCTTC	CASSRGTSYNEQFF
TRBV2	-	TRBD2	TRBJ2-1	TGTGCCAGCGACAGGACTAGCGGGAACGGCAATGAGCAGTTCTTC	CASDRTSGNGNEQFF